The 28 T cell receptor beta chains given below trace back to one sample, sequenced in a study of cytomegalovirus exposure and HLA in healthy donors. Vbeta (60) and Jbeta (13) primers were used in the PCR. The method was immunoSEQ multiplex PCR; TCRdb's version includes in-frame clones alone and lacks a portion of them. The sample lists about 96,000 clones, roughly 74% occurring once. Sequencing was done on a sample of PBMCs. These receptors were taken from a woman between 65 and 79 years old in good health and CMV-seropositive.

The rearrangement uses TRBV5-1 and TRBJ1-2, with 10 bases lining up with TRBD1. With V trimmed by 0 bases and J by 5 bases, 7 bases remained unmatched. The germline V gene has CDR1 SGHRS and CDR2 YFSETQ. The CDR3 length is 16 residues. This CDR3 is CASSLVTGTGEYGYTF. CDR3 nucleotides: TGCGCCAGCAGCTTGGTCACGGGGACAGGGGAATATGGCTACACCTTC. Complete variable domain (other parts from reference TRBV5-1 and TRBJ1-2): KAGVTQTPRYLIKTRGQQVTLSCSPISGHRSVSWYQQTPGQGLQFLFEYFSETQRNKGNFPGRFSGRQFSNSRSEMNVSTLELGDSALYLCASSLVTGTGEYGYTFGSGTRLTVV.

V gene TRBV2 combines with J gene TRBJ2-1; the D gene is possibly TRBD1 (7 bases). The length of the CDR3 is 16 residues. The V end was cut by 5 bases, the J end by 10 bases, with 24 bases between. Germline values: CDR1 SNHLY, CDR2 FYNNEI. CDR3 in DNA: TGTGCCAGCAGTCCGACAGGGCGGGGTGGGAGTGGGGAGCAGTTCTTC. It yields the protein CASSPTGRGGSGEQFF.

CDR3 loop: CASGSSGNNEQFF. CDR3 nucleotides: TGCGCCAGCGGTTCTAGCGGAAACAATGAGCAGTTCTTC. This chain uses TRBV10-1 with TRBJ2-1, with 7 bases lining up with TRBD2. CDR1 is WNHNN and CDR2 is SYGVQD in the germline V gene (reference sequence). V lost 8 bases and J lost 5; bases outside the gene matches: 6. This CDR3 has 13 amino acids.

The CDR3 DNA reads TGTGCCAGCAGTTACTCTCGGGGTAATGGCTACACCTTC. This codes for CASSYSRGNGYTF. The chain couples TRBV6-6 to TRBJ1-2; no clear D. CDR1 and CDR2 from the germline V gene are MNHNY and SVGAGI (reference sequence). CDR3 length: 13 amino acids. The V end was cut by 0 bases, the J end by 6 bases, with 8 bases between.

V and J are TRBV9 and TRBJ2-2; tentative D call: TRBD2 (5 bases). The germline V gene has CDR1 SGDLS and CDR2 YYNGEE. The CDR3 totals 18 residues. V gave up 3 bases and J gave up 0 bases, with 18 bases separating them. The CDR3 DNA sequence: TGTGCCAGCAGCGGTAGGACTTCAATCCCGCCGAACACCGGGGAGCTGTTTTTT. This codes for CASSGRTSIPPNTGELFF.

V usage is TRBV5-1 and J usage is TRBJ1-4; TRBD1 agrees at 8 bases. The trim removed 3 bases at V and 5 bases at J, leaving 6 bases unmatched. Per the germline V gene, CDR1 is SGHRS and CDR2 is YFSETQ. The CDR3 runs to 15 residues. The DNA for the CDR3 is TGCGCCAGCAGCTCCAGGGGGGACAGGAATGAAAAACTGTTTTTT. Translating it yields CASSSRGDRNEKLFF.

This clone was counted only a few times. The chain couples TRBV6-1 to TRBJ1-1; possible D gene TRBD1, 5 bases. This CDR3 contains 15 residues. V lost 0 bases and J lost 4, with 12 bases in between. Germline V gene lookup returns CDR1 MNHNS and CDR2 SASEGT. The CDR3 region is CASSEAGRVFTEAFF. CDR3 in DNA: TGTGCCAGCAGTGAAGCTGGCAGGGTGTTCACTGAAGCTTTCTTT.

V is TRBV27 and J is TRBJ2-5; TRBD2 agrees at 11 bases. The CDR3 runs 14 residues. The germline CDR1 and CDR2 sequences are MNHEY and SMNVEV (reference sequence). After removal of 6 bases from V and 5 bases from J, the junction contained 5 bases not matched to a gene. The CDR3: CASRLAGGGETQYF. The CDR3 DNA reads as TGTGCCAGCAGGCTAGCGGGGGGAGGGGAGACCCAGTACTTC.

V is TRBV5-1 and J is TRBJ2-7, with 7 bases identical to TRBD1. With V trimmed by 0 bases and J by 2 bases, 5 bases remained unmatched. The CDR3 length is 15 residues. The germline V gene has CDR1 SGHRS and CDR2 YFSETQ. The CDR3: CASSLGDRDTYEQYF. DNA for the CDR3: TGCGCCAGCAGCTTGGGTGACAGGGACACCTACGAGCAGTACTTC.

The rearrangement joins TRBV11-2 to TRBJ2-3; 7 bases align to TRBD1. V lost 4 bases, J lost 5 bases, and 12 bases stayed unmatched. The CDR3 is made up of 16 amino acids. CDR1 is SGHAT, CDR2 FQNNGV, per germline. CDR3 sequence: CASSSQGHGSEDTQYF. The CDR3 bases are TGTGCCAGCAGCTCACAGGGGCATGGTTCGGAAGATACGCAGTATTTT.

The chain combines TRBV2 with TRBJ1-5, with D unresolved. Germline-derived CDR1 and CDR2 are SNHLY and FYNNEI. V gave up 4 bases and J gave up 0 bases, with 7 bases separating them. The CDR3 consists of 14 residues. The CDR3, as DNA: TGTGCCAGCAGTGGCGGATATAGCAATCAGCCCCAGCATTTT. Amino acid sequence: CASSGGYSNQPQHF.

The chain employs TRBV5-6 and TRBJ2-2; TRBD2 might be the D (6 bases). V lost 1 base and J lost 5, with 12 bases in between. The CDR3 has 15 amino acids. Germline values: CDR1 SGHDT, CDR2 YYEEEE. The CDR3 here is CASSLSGVETGELFF. The CDR3 bases are TGTGCCAGCAGCTTGTCGGGGGTTGAAACCGGGGAGCTGTTTTTT.

The rearrangement uses TRBV5-1 and TRBJ2-5; 9 bases are a match to TRBD2. This CDR3 contains 15 residues. Germline V gene data show CDR1 as SGHRS and CDR2 as YFSETQ. V trimming: 2 bases; J trimming: 2 bases; junction bases outside the gene matches: 4. The CDR3 bases are TGCGCCAGCAGCTTCGGACTAGCGTGGCAAGAGACCCAGTACTTC. It specifies CASSFGLAWQETQYF. Using reference TRBV5-1 and TRBJ2-5 for the parts outside the CDR3, the full variable domain is KAGVTQTPRYLIKTRGQQVTLSCSPISGHRSVSWYQQTPGQGLQFLFEYFSETQRNKGNFPGRFSGRQFSNSRSEMNVSTLELGDSALYLCASSFGLAWQETQYFGPGTRLLVL.

Here the CDR3 DNA reads TGTGCCAGTAGTGACCACCCGACAGGGCCTAATGAAAAACTGTTTTTT. This codes for CASSDHPTGPNEKLFF. The chain joins TRBV19 to TRBJ1-4, with TRBD1 matching 7 bases. Germline V lookup: CDR1 LNHDA, CDR2 SQIVND (reference sequence). V lost 5 bases to trimming and J lost 3 bases; unmatched junction nucleotides: 9. CDR3 length equals 16 residues.

The chain uses TRBV28 and TRBJ1-2; D is ambiguous. CDR3 length equals 13 residues. The V gene lost 2 bases and the J gene lost 8 bases, with 12 bases spanning the gap. Germline lookup yields CDR1 MDHEN and CDR2 SYDVKM. CDR3 residues: CASSLAQARGYTF. The CDR3 nucleotides are TGTGCCAGCAGTTTAGCGCAAGCTCGGGGCTACACCTTC.

The chain joins TRBV4-3 to TRBJ2-7; D possibly corresponds to TRBD1 (6 bases). CDR1 is LGHNA, CDR2 YSLEER, per germline. This CDR3 contains 18 residues. V was clipped by 0 bases and J by 1 base, with 19 bases between them. The CDR3 sequence is CASSQDGPGLTGSYEQYF. CDR3 DNA: TGCGCCAGCAGCCAAGATGGACCCGGGCTGACAGGTTCCTACGAGCAGTACTTC.

This clone was seen a handful of times. The chain has TRBV18 and TRBJ2-1; 11 nucleotides agree with TRBD2. J lost 1 base, V lost 2 bases, and 10 bases had no gene match. The CDR3 has 19 residues. Germline V gene sequence: CDR1 KGHSH, CDR2 LQKENI. For the CDR3, the DNA is TGTGCCAGCTCACCAGGGGCCAGTGGGACTAGCGGTTCCTACAATGAGCAGTTCTTC. Residues: CASSPGASGTSGSYNEQFF.

The V call is TRBV10-3, the J call TRBJ2-2; D might be TRBD2 (6 bases). Deletions cut 6 bases from V and 0 bases from J, with 14 bases between. Germline loops: CDR1 ENHRY, CDR2 SYGVKD. This CDR3 has 16 residues. This chain's CDR3 is CAISLGTATNTGELFF. CDR3 DNA: TGTGCCATCAGCCTTGGGACTGCCACGAACACCGGGGAGCTGTTTTTT.

This clone was seen more than once but under ten times. V usage is TRBV6-5 and J usage is TRBJ1-1; D ambiguous. The CDR3 is 11 amino acids. Trimming left V 5 bases short and J 5 bases short, with 6 bases between. From germline, CDR1 is MNHEY and CDR2 SVGAGI. Here the CDR3 DNA reads TGTGCCAGCAGTCCTCGGACTGAAGCTTTCTTT. Amino acids: CASSPRTEAFF.

CDR3 region: CASSLQGKGQGETQYF. As DNA, the CDR3 is TGTGCCAGCAGCCTTCAGGGAAAAGGTCAGGGAGAGACCCAGTACTTC. The genes are TRBV11-2 and TRBJ2-5; D is perhaps TRBD1 (5 bases). CDR1 SGHAT and CDR2 FQNNGV come from the germline V gene. The CDR3 spans 16 residues. V lost 5 bases, J lost 4 bases, and 20 bases lay in between.

The V gene is TRBV5-6, the J gene TRBJ1-3; 9 bases fit TRBD1. V gave up 4 bases and J gave up 3 bases; unmatched junction bases: 2. Germline V CDR1 and CDR2: SGHDT, YYEEEE. CDR3 length: 14 residues. CDR3 nucleotide sequence: TGTGCCAGCAGCGGGGACAGGGATGGAAACACCATATATTTT. Translation gives CASSGDRDGNTIYF.

The rearrangement links TRBV2 to TRBJ2-1; 9 nucleotides align to TRBD2. Losses at the gene ends were 10 bases for V and 9 bases for J; bases not matched to a gene: 13. CDR1 and CDR2 from the germline V gene are SNHLY and FYNNEI. The CDR3 extends over 14 amino acids. CDR3 DNA sequence: TGTGCCACCCGTCGGCGGGAGGGCCCGGGTGAGCAGTTCTTC. Translated, it gives CATRRREGPGEQFF.

The chain carries TRBV29-1 and TRBJ1-1, with 9 bases matching TRBD1. Germline V lookup: CDR1 SQVTM, CDR2 ANQGSEA. Germline trimming cut 4 bases from V and 4 bases from J; bases unmatched to any gene: 7. The CDR3 totals 14 residues. CDR3 sequence (DNA): TGCAGCGTTGGGGGACAGGGCCGGGGCACTGAAGCTTTCTTT. Translated, it gives CSVGGQGRGTEAFF. Variable domain in full (rest from reference TRBV29-1 and TRBJ1-1): SAVISQKPSRDICQRGTSLTIQCQVDSQVTMMFWYRQQPGQSLTLIATANQGSEATYESGFVIDKFPISRPNLTFSTLTVSNMSPEDSSIYLCSVGGQGRGTEAFFGQGTRLTVV.

This chain joins TRBV9 and TRBJ1-1; a possible D gene is TRBD1 (6 bases). The length of the CDR3 is 14 residues. Deletions cut 0 bases from V and 1 base from J, with 7 bases between. Germline V lookup: CDR1 SGDLS, CDR2 YYNGEE. CDR3 DNA: TGTGCCAGCAGCGTAGTAGGGGGGAACACTGAAGCTTTCTTT. Translating gives CASSVVGGNTEAFF.

The table lists this clone with a few counts. V gene TRBV7-2 combines with J gene TRBJ2-5; D unclear. Germline V gene sequence: CDR1 SGHTA, CDR2 FQGNSA. This CDR3 is built from 13 residues. V gave up 7 bases and J gave up 3 bases, with 12 bases separating them. The CDR3 sequence: CASNYGAEETQYF. CDR3 in DNA: TGTGCCAGCAACTATGGAGCTGAAGAGACCCAGTACTTC.

The chain links TRBV10-3 to TRBJ2-1; 14 positions agree with TRBD2. The junction had 8 bases not matched to a gene; V was cut back by 10 bases and J by 6 bases. Germline CDR1 reads ENHRY; CDR2 reads SYGVKD. The CDR3 covers 15 residues. The chain's CDR3 is CATLMTSGGANEQFF. The CDR3 DNA sequence: TGTGCCACTCTGATGACTAGCGGGGGGGCCAATGAGCAGTTCTTC.

This clone came up a few times. The chain combines TRBV19 with TRBJ2-1, with 7 bases lining up with TRBD2. V shed 6 bases and J 7 bases; nucleotides not matched to a gene: 12. Germline V gene data show CDR1 as LNHDA and CDR2 as SQIVND (reference sequence). The CDR3 is made up of 15 amino acids. The CDR3 here is CASRGQAGMGNEQFF. DNA for the CDR3: TGTGCCAGTAGGGGTCAAGCGGGAATGGGGAATGAGCAGTTCTTC.

The sample holds a few counts of this clone. The junction and the germline gene differ at one end; a read error may be behind it. J is TRBJ2-7 and V is TRBV6-6, with 9 bases identical to TRBD2. There are 12 residues in the CDR3. Germline V gene lookup returns CDR1 MNHNY and CDR2 SVGAGI (reference sequence). CDR3: CASSRDQKREEF. CDR3 nucleotides: TGTGCCAGCAGTCGCGACCAGAAGCGGGAGGAATTC.